A selection of T cell receptor beta chains follows, all from one sample in a study of Graves' ophthalmopathy and Graves' hyperthyroidism. TCRdb re-derived calls from the multiplex PCR reads in MiXCR, one entry per CDR3 protein. The sample includes approximately 210,000 distinct CDR3 sequences, around 30% of them seen just once. Sequences were obtained from peripheral blood. These TCRs come from a man aged 50 to 59 with Graves' ophthalmopathy. The CDR3 runs from the conserved cysteine through the conserved F or W. Fields, in order: V gene, clone size, D gene, J gene, CDR3 protein, CDR3 DNA. D genes are given only for firm matches. Expanded clones get a size class; other rows say once, few or many, or leave the size out.

V: TRBV29-1; size: many; D: .; J: TRBJ2-2; CDR3: CSGQHGGAGELFF; DNA: TGCAGCGGCCAGCATGGGGGTGCCGGGGAGCTGTTTTTT
V: TRBV28; size: many; D: TRBD1; J: TRBJ1-2; CDR3: CASSLRDRSNGYTF; DNA: TGTGCCAGCAGTTTGCGGGACAGGAGTAATGGCTACACCTTC
V: TRBV6-2/TRBV6-3; size: .; D: .; J: TRBJ2-7; CDR3: CASSPADYGYEQYF; DNA: TGTGCCAGCAGTCCCGCGGACTATGGCTACGAGCAGTACTTC
V: TRBV6-1; size: .; D: .; J: TRBJ1-2; CDR3: CASSEMEYSYTF; DNA: TGTGCCAGCAGTGAAATGGAGTACAGCTACACCTTC
V: TRBV28; size: many; D: .; J: TRBJ1-5; CDR3: CASTHRLAGQPQHF; DNA: TGTGCCAGCACGCACAGACTAGCCGGTCAGCCCCAGCATTTT
V: TRBV28; size: many; D: .; J: TRBJ2-6; CDR3: CASSPPSGSGANVLTF; DNA: TGTGCCAGCAGCCCGCCCTCCGGCTCTGGGGCCAACGTCCTGACTTTC
V: TRBV7-9; size: many; D: .; J: TRBJ2-7; CDR3: CASLDGGGEQYF; DNA: TGTGCCAGCTTAGACGGGGGAGGCGAGCAGTACTTC
V: TRBV12-3/TRBV12-4; size: many; D: .; J: TRBJ1-4; CDR3: CASSFGGIDSWKLFF; DNA: TGTGCCAGCAGTTTTGGTGGGATCGACAGTTGGAAACTGTTTTTT
V: TRBV28; size: many; D: TRBD1; J: TRBJ2-5; CDR3: CASSKDRGRQETQYF; DNA: TGTGCCAGCAGTAAAGACAGGGGCCGCCAAGAGACCCAGTACTTC
V: TRBV28; size: .; D: .; J: TRBJ2-6; CDR3: CASSLSGGTGANVLTF; DNA: TGTGCCAGCAGTTTATCAGGGGGGACTGGGGCCAACGTCCTGACTTTC
V: TRBV28; size: many; D: .; J: TRBJ2-5; CDR3: CASSPAGAQETQYF; DNA: TGTGCCAGCAGTCCCGCCGGGGCCCAAGAGACCCAGTACTTC
V: TRBV7-2; size: many; D: .; J: TRBJ2-7; CDR3: CASSFPSLAEQYF; DNA: TGTGCCAGCAGCTTCCCCAGTTTAGCCGAGCAGTACTTC
V: TRBV19; size: many; D: TRBD2; J: TRBJ2-2; CDR3: CASRLAGSVGELFF; DNA: TGTGCCAGTCGACTAGCGGGATCAGTCGGGGAGCTGTTTTTT
V: TRBV7-2; size: .; D: .; J: TRBJ1-2; CDR3: CASSLRPGNYGYTF; DNA: TGTGCCAGCAGTCTACGGCCGGGTAACTATGGCTACACCTTC
V: TRBV12-3/TRBV12-4; size: many; D: TRBD1; J: TRBJ1-2; CDR3: CASSSGTGGPRYGYTF; DNA: TGTGCCAGCAGTTCCGGGACAGGGGGCCCGAGGTATGGCTACACCTTC
V: TRBV28; size: many; D: TRBD1; J: TRBJ1-5; CDR3: CASSFGGRGPDQPQHF; DNA: TGTGCCAGCAGTTTCGGGGGAAGGGGGCCCGATCAGCCCCAGCATTTC
V: TRBV5-1; size: .; D: TRBD1; J: TRBJ2-7; CDR3: CASSTRTGAYEQYF; DNA: TGCGCCAGCAGCACCCGGACAGGGGCCTACGAGCAGTACTTC
V: TRBV5-1; size: many; D: TRBD2; J: TRBJ2-2; CDR3: CASGGLAENTGELFF; DNA: TGCGCCAGCGGGGGACTAGCGGAAAACACCGGGGAGCTGTTTTTT
V: TRBV12-3/TRBV12-4; size: many; D: TRBD1; J: TRBJ1-2; CDR3: CASSLGTGANYGYTF; DNA: TGTGCCAGCAGTTTAGGAACAGGGGCTAACTATGGCTACACCTTC
V: TRBV4-3; size: many; D: .; J: TRBJ1-2; CDR3: CASSPSEDEGYTF; DNA: TGCGCCAGCAGCCCTTCGGAGGATGAGGGCTACACCTTC
V: TRBV4-1; size: many; D: .; J: TRBJ2-7; CDR3: CASSQVGLYEQYF; DNA: TGCGCCAGCAGCCAAGTGGGATTGTACGAGCAGTACTTC
V: TRBV7-2; size: .; D: .; J: TRBJ2-5; CDR3: CASSLSGTPEGQYF; DNA: TGTGCCAGCAGCCTCAGCGGCACTCCCGAGGGGCAGTACTTC
V: TRBV6-8; size: many; D: TRBD2; J: TRBJ2-2; CDR3: CASLGGTSWSGELFF; DNA: TGTGCCAGTTTGGGCGGGACTAGTTGGTCCGGGGAGCTGTTTTTT
V: TRBV5-5; size: many; D: TRBD1; J: TRBJ1-5; CDR3: CASSSWTGDNQPQHF; DNA: TGTGCCAGCAGCTCATGGACAGGGGACAATCAGCCCCAGCATTTT
V: TRBV11-3; size: many; D: TRBD1; J: TRBJ2-7; CDR3: CASSFQGTGQEQYF; DNA: TGTGCCAGCAGCTTCCAGGGGACAGGACAAGAGCAGTACTTC
V: TRBV6-5; size: .; D: .; J: TRBJ1-5; CDR3: CASTQWGSQPQHF; DNA: TGTGCCAGCACCCAGTGGGGGAGCCAGCCCCAGCATTTT
V: TRBV7-9; size: once; D: .; J: TRBJ1-1; CDR3: CASSAEGRNTEAFF; DNA: TGTGCCAGCAGCGCAGAGGGACGGAACACTGAAGCTTTCTTT
V: TRBV19; size: many; D: .; J: TRBJ2-7; CDR3: CASSIRLSYYEQYF; DNA: TGTGCCAGTAGTATCCGACTAAGCTACTACGAGCAGTACTTC
V: TRBV5-1; size: many; D: .; J: TRBJ1-2; CDR3: CASSLEGTDLYGYTF; DNA: TGCGCCAGCAGCTTGGAAGGGACGGACCTTTATGGCTACACCTTC
V: TRBV19; size: many; D: .; J: TRBJ1-5; CDR3: CASSIGQSRNQPQHF; DNA: TGTGCCAGTAGTATAGGTCAGAGCCGCAATCAGCCCCAGCATTTT
V: TRBV6-5; size: few; D: .; J: TRBJ1-2; CDR3: CASSYSPQGSGGYTF; DNA: TGTGCCAGCAGTTACTCCCCACAGGGCTCGGGTGGCTACACCTTC
V: TRBV4-1; size: many; D: .; J: TRBJ1-2; CDR3: CASSRQTDYGYTF; DNA: TGCGCCAGCAGCCGTCAAACGGACTATGGCTACACCTTC
V: TRBV11-2; size: .; D: TRBD1; J: TRBJ1-5; CDR3: CASSPDPGQGPLNQPQHF; DNA: TGTGCCAGCAGCCCAGATCCGGGACAGGGACCTTTAAATCAGCCCCAGCATTTT
V: TRBV27; size: many; D: TRBD1; J: TRBJ1-1; CDR3: CASSLRRQGPNTEAFF; DNA: TGTGCCAGCAGTTTACGTCGACAGGGACCTAACACTGAAGCTTTCTTT
V: TRBV5-1; size: many; D: TRBD2; J: TRBJ2-2; CDR3: CASSSTSGIISGELFF; DNA: TGCGCCAGCAGCTCGACTAGCGGGATTATTTCCGGGGAGCTGTTTTTT
V: TRBV28; size: .; D: TRBD2; J: TRBJ2-7; CDR3: CASSPGLAAAYEQYF; DNA: TGTGCCAGCAGTCCTGGACTAGCGGCAGCCTACGAGCAGTACTTC
V: TRBV4-2; size: many; D: TRBD1; J: TRBJ2-7; CDR3: CASSSRDRAFEQYF; DNA: TGTGCCAGCAGCAGCCGGGACAGGGCTTTCGAGCAGTACTTC
V: TRBV4-3; size: many; D: TRBD1; J: TRBJ1-3; CDR3: CASSQDLTGSGNTIYF; DNA: TGCGCCAGCAGCCAAGACTTGACAGGGTCCGGAAACACCATATATTTT
V: TRBV10-3; size: many; D: .; J: TRBJ2-2; CDR3: CAISQGRDTGELFF; DNA: TGTGCCATCAGTCAGGGCAGGGACACCGGGGAGCTGTTTTTT
V: TRBV7-2; size: .; D: .; J: TRBJ2-7; CDR3: CASSLASRYEQYF; DNA: TGTGCCAGCAGCTTAGCGTCGCGCTACGAGCAGTACTTC
V: TRBV6-5; size: .; D: .; J: TRBJ1-2; CDR3: CASSSYGYGYTF; DNA: TGTGCCAGCAGTTCATACGGTTATGGCTACACCTTC
V: TRBV7-2; size: .; D: TRBD1; J: TRBJ1-1; CDR3: CASSPDRGIGTEAFF; DNA: TGTGCCAGCAGCCCCGACAGGGGGATTGGTACTGAAGCTTTCTTT
V: TRBV20-1; size: few; D: .; J: TRBJ2-7; CDR3: CSASGSYSYEQYF; DNA: TGCAGTGCTAGCGGGAGTTACTCCTACGAGCAGTACTTC
V: TRBV6-1; size: many; D: TRBD1; J: TRBJ2-7; CDR3: CASTDPGQGSYEQYF; DNA: TGTGCCAGCACTGACCCCGGACAGGGCTCCTACGAGCAGTACTTC
V: TRBV28; size: .; D: .; J: TRBJ1-5; CDR3: CASKLPRGPQHF; DNA: TGTGCCAGCAAACTACCCCGAGGGCCCCAGCATTTT
V: TRBV6-2/TRBV6-3; size: many; D: .; J: TRBJ2-2; CDR3: CASRELDPGELFF; DNA: TGTGCCAGCAGGGAACTAGATCCCGGGGAGCTGTTTTTT
V: TRBV7-2; size: many; D: .; J: TRBJ2-7; CDR3: CASSLQGTGFSYEQYF; DNA: TGTGCCAGCAGCCTCCAAGGTACAGGGTTCTCCTACGAGCAGTACTTC
V: TRBV19; size: once; D: .; J: TRBJ1-5; CDR3: CASSRGQVDRPQHF; DNA: TGTGCCAGTAGTCGGGGTCAAGTCGACCGACCCCAGCATTTT
V: TRBV20-1; size: many; D: .; J: TRBJ1-2; CDR3: CSASSGTVTTYAGYTF; DNA: TGCAGTGCTAGTTCGGGGACCGTCACGACCTATGCCGGCTACACCTTC
V: TRBV6-1; size: few; D: .; J: TRBJ1-2; CDR3: CASSLARALGGYTF; DNA: TGTGCCAGCAGTTTAGCGCGGGCGTTAGGAGGCTACACCTTC
V: TRBV4-1; size: many; D: .; J: TRBJ2-5; CDR3: CASSQSIAATGIGYQETQYF; DNA: TGCGCCAGCAGCCAATCGATCGCAGCTACAGGGATAGGGTACCAAGAGACCCAGTACTTC
V: TRBV19; size: .; D: .; J: TRBJ1-2; CDR3: CASSRAVGYTF; DNA: TGTGCCAGTAGCAGGGCGGTGGGCTACACCTTC
V: TRBV7-2; size: many; D: TRBD1; J: TRBJ2-2; CDR3: CASRTTGGLVRSTGELFF; DNA: TGTGCCAGCAGAACAACAGGGGGCTTGGTTCGGAGCACCGGGGAGCTGTTTTTT